This entry concerns a single T cell receptor (beta chain). Its specificity is unknown. Investigators divided CD4+ cells into CD45RA+ naive and CD45RA-negative memory subsets. These data belong to a study of shared clonotypes between healthy human individuals. Looking at the study overall: Donors had three CD4 naive, three CD4 memory, two CD8 naive and one CD8 memory plate apiece. General study findings and limits: Naive subsets generally exceeded memory subsets in estimated richness.

TCRdb keeps only in-frame clones here, not all; method: immunoSEQ multiplex PCR. The sample includes 2 million to 3 million clones, 93% of them seen just once. The germline V and J ends were trimmed by 2 bases and 2 bases, with 10 bases remaining between them. CDR3 length: 15 amino acids. Germline-derived CDR1 and CDR2 are LNHNV and YYDKDF (reference sequence). The sequence came from a man between 18 and 29 years old in good health. Some clones in this sample may be carry-over from other donors' samples. The chain employs TRBV15 and TRBJ1-5, with TRBD1 as a possible D gene (6 bases). The sequencing input was naive CD4+ T cells from PBMCs. Documented subset: CD45RA+ positively selected. The CDR3 sequence: CATSRRGGGNQPQHF. CDR3 nucleotides: TGTGCCACCAGCAGAAGGGGGGGCGGCAATCAGCCCCAGCATTTT. The whole variable domain, filled in from reference TRBV15 and TRBJ1-5, reads DAMVIQNPRYQVTQFGKPVTLSCSQTLNHNVMYWYQQKSSQAPKLLFHYYDKDFNNEADTPDNFQSRRPNTSFCFLDIRSPGLGDTAMYLCATSRRGGGNQPQHFGDGTRLSIL.